This TCR beta chain is drawn from a study of radiation and T cells in renal cell carcinoma. Looking at the study overall: Nephrectomy followed 15 Gy stereotactic body radiation by 4 weeks.

V lost 5 bases, J lost 6 bases, and 4 bases stayed unmatched. Per germline, CDR1 SGHNT and CDR2 YENEEA. CDR3 length equals 15 residues. Sequencing used immunoSEQ multiplex PCR; TCRdb keeps in-frame clones, though not all of them. The profile covers about 150,000 clones, with roughly 90% appearing a single time and around 4% taken by the ten largest. With regard to this clone: Its target is not known.

As to time point: baseline pretreatment blood. The sample's treatment: 15 Gy SBRT to primary tumor, nephrectomy 4 weeks later. Radiation-treated patients gave blood at baseline, week 2 and week 4. The patient's renal cell carcinoma had clear cell pathology. Study-level results: Pretreatment tumor biopsies were lacking, so baseline clonotypes are unknown.

Sample: blood, taken from a patient whose treatment included radiotherapy and nephrectomy. The receptor was derived from a woman in her 70s with renal cell carcinoma. The genes are TRBV11-3 and TRBJ1-6; 10 nucleotides match TRBD1. The CDR3 bases are TGTGCCAGCAGCCTCCGGGACAGGGGTAATTCACCCCTCCACTTT. Its translation: CASSLRDRGNSPLHF.